This T cell receptor (beta chain) was captured by sequencing in a study of T cells after yellow fever vaccination (dated by TCRdb to the late 2010s). For context, the study as a whole: Libraries from fractions with low cell numbers were prepared with the SMART-Seq v4 Ultra Low Input RNA kit. Two healthy male donors made up the cohort, one aged 18 to 30 years and the other aged 30 to 40 years. Blood was drawn at multiple timepoints before and after primary and secondary immunization, with bulk PBMC replicates and cell subsets isolated. To follow T-cell clones before and after both primary and booster YFV17D yellow fever vaccination, bulk TCR alpha and beta repertoires underwent longitudinal sequencing.

TCR cDNA was synthesized by 5'RACE template switching, through which a universal primer site and unique molecular identifiers were introduced. cDNA synthesis was primed from both the TCR alpha and TCR beta constant segments. Libraries were amplified in two PCR steps, with sample barcodes and sequencing adapters added in the second step. Sequencing of libraries was performed on Illumina HiSeq 2500 (2x100 bp) or NovaSeq (2x150 bp). Regarding the original processing steps: MIGEC was used to demultiplex reads and collapse the reads into UMI consensus sequences, and MiXCR was used for V(D)J alignment. Vaccine-responding clonotypes were defined with edgeR using replicate PBMC samples, requiring FDR below 0.01 and a log2 fold change above 5 up to day 15. Each bulk clonotype was labeled CD4 or CD8 based on which sequenced repertoire, CD4 or CD8, contained the clonotype at higher abundance. The public sequencing data were trimmed at Q25 with fastp and processed into clonotypes with MiXCR by TCRdb, which kept only in-frame beta chains. When rows share a CDR3 protein, they turn into one entry using the most common DNA and genes. It is TCRdb's table, rather than the study itself, that gives the V and J calls and clone size. The sample table lists around 73,000 distinct CDR3 sequences, approximately 8% of them with a count of one. Clones ranked in the top ten supply roughly two fifths of the sample.

This clonotype was observed a few times. Its antigen is currently not known. Base qualities are not recorded, but no much larger clone differs from it by a single base. The germline V gene provides CDR1 SGHRS and CDR2 YFSETQ. V is reduced by 4 bases and J by 0 bases, leaving a spacing of 13 bases between them. Taken from cysteine to phenylalanine, the CDR3 has 16 residues. The only DNA kept is the CDR3, 48 bases in frame from the first base. The treatment or condition label of this sample denotes: live attenuated yellow fever vaccine strain. A standard Ficoll-Paque protocol was used to isolate PBMCs from peripheral blood. Dynabeads CD4 and CD8 positive selection kits were used to isolate the CD4 and CD8 T-cell fractions. RNA was extracted with TriZol from bulk PBMCs, CD4 and CD8 fractions, and dextramer-positive and dextramer-negative fractions. The paper as a whole reports these results and caveats: A small fraction of clonotypes appeared in both the CD4 and CD8 compartments, likely as a result of convergent recombination. FACS-sorted repertoires could contain abundant contaminating clonotypes from the bulk population, so computational filtering was required. Because the study included only two donors, the extent to which the findings can be generalized is limited. Compared with the primary T-cell response, the secondary T-cell response was faster but weaker, reaching its peak on day 5 rather than on day 15. Most clones expanded after primary vaccination (almost 98% of CD4 and around 88% of CD8) were re-detected after the booster, suggesting that broad memory maintenance occurred.

This receptor chain uses TRBV5-1 and TRBJ2-2; the D region possibly corresponds to TRBD2 (5 bases align). This TCR was sampled from a man aged 25 to 45 who received the YFV17D yellow fever vaccine. This sample comprised CD8+ T cells sorted from PBMCs, obtained on the day of the yellow fever booster vaccination. CDR3 sequence: CASSADFNANTGELFF. The nucleotide sequence is TGCGCCAGCAGCGCGGACTTCAACGCGAACACCGGGGAGCTGTTTTTT.